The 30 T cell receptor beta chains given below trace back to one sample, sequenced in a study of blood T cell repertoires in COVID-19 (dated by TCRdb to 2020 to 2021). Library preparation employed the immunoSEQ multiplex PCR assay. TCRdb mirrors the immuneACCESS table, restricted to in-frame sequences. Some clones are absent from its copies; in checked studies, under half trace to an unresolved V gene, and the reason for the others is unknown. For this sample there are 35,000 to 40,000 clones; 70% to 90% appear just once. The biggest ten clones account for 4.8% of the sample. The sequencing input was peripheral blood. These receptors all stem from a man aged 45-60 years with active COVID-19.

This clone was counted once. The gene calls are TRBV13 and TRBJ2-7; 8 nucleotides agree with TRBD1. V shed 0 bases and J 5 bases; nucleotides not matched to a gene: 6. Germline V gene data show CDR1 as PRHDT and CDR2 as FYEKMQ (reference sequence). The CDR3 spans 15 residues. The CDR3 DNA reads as TGTGCCAGCAGCTTAGGGGACAGGGTTCCTGACGAGCAGTACTTC. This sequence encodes CASSLGDRVPDEQYF. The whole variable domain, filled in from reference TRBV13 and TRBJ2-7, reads AAGVIQSPRHLIKEKRETATLKCYPIPRHDTVYWYQQGPGQDPQFLISFYEKMQSDKGSIPDRFSAQQFSDYHSELNMSSLELGDSALYFCASSLGDRVPDEQYFGPGTRLTVT.

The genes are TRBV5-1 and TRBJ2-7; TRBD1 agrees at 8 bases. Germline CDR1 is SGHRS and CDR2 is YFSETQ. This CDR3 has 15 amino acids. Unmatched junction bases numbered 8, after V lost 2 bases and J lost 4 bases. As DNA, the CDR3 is TGCGCCAGCAGCTTCGACAGGGGAAGTGGATACGAGCAGTACTTC. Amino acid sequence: CASSFDRGSGYEQYF.

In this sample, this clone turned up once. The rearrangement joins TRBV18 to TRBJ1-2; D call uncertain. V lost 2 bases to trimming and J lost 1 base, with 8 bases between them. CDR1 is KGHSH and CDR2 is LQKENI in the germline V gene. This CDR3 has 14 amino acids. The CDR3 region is CASSPLGNNYGYTF. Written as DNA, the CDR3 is TGTGCCAGCTCACCATTGGGCAATAACTATGGCTACACCTTC.

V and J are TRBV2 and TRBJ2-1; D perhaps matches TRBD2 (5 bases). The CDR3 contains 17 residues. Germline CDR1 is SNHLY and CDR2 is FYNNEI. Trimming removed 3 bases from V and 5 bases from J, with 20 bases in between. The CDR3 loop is CASSESAGRVIDNEQFF. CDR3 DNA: TGTGCCAGCAGTGAGAGCGCCGGGCGGGTTATTGACAATGAGCAGTTCTTC.

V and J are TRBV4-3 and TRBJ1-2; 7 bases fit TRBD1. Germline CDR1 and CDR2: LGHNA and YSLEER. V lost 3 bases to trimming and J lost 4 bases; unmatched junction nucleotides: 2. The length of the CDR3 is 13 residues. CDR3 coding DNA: TGCGCCAGCAGCCAGGACAGGTTCTATGGCTACACCTTC. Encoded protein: CASSQDRFYGYTF.

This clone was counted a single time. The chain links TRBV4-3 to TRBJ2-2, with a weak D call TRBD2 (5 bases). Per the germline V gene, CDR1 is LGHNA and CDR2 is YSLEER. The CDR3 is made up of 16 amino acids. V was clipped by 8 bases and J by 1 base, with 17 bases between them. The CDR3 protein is CASRISSRWNTGELFF. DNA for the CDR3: TGCGCCAGCCGCATATCTAGCAGGTGGAACACCGGGGAGCTGTTTTTT.

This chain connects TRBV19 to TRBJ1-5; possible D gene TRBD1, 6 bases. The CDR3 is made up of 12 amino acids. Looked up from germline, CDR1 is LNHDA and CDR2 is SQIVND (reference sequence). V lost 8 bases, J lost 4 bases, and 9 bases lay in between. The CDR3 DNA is TGTGCCAGTGGGGACATTAATCAGCCCCAGCATTTT. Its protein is CASGDINQPQHF.

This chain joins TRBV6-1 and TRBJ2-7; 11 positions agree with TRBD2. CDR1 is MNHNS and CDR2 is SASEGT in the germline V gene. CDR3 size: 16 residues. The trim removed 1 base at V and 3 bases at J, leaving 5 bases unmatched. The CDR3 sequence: CASSEGPSGGYYEQYF. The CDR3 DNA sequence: TGTGCCAGCAGTGAAGGCCCTAGCGGGGGGTACTACGAGCAGTACTTC.

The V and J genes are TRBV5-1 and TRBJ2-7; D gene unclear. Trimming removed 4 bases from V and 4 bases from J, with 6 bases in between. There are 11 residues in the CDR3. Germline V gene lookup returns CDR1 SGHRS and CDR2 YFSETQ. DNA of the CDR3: TGCGCCAGCAGCGGAGAATACGAGCAGTACTTC. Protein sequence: CASSGEYEQYF.

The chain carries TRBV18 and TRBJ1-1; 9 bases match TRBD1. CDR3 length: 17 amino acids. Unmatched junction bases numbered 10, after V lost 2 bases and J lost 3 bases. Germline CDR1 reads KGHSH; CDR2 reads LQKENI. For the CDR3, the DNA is TGTGCCAGCTCACCATTCCCGACAGGGGGTTTGGACACTGAAGCTTTCTTT. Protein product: CASSPFPTGGLDTEAFF.

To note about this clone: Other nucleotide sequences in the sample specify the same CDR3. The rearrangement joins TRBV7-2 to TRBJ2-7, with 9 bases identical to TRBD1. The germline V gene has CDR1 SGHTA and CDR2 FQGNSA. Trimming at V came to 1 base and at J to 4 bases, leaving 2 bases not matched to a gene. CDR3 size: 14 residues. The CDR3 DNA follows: TGTGCCAGCAGCTTAGAGACAGGGGGATACGAGCAGTACTTC. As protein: CASSLETGGYEQYF.

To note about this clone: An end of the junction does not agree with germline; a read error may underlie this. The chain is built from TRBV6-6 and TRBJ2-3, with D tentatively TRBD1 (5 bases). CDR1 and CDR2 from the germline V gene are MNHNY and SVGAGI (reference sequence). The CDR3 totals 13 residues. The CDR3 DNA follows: TGTGCCAGCACCCCGCCAGGCACAGGTACGCAGTATTTT. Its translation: CASTPPGTGTQYF.

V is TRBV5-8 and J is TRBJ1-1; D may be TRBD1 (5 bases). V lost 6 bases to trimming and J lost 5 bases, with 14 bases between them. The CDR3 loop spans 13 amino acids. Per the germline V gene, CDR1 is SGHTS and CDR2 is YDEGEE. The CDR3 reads CASKTDGWTEAFF. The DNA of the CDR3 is TGTGCCAGCAAGACAGATGGTTGGACTGAAGCTTTCTTT.

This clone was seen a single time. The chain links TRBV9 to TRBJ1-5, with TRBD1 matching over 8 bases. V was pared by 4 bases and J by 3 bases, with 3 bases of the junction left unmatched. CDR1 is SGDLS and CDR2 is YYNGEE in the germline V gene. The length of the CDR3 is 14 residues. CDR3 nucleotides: TGTGCCAGCAGCCCGACAGGGGACAATCAGCCCCAGCATTTT. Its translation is CASSPTGDNQPQHF.

The CDR3 region has the DNA TGTGCCAGCAGTTTAAGTCAGGGTGCTGGCTACACCTTC. It translates to CASSLSQGAGYTF. This sequence joins TRBV12-3 or TRBV12-4 and TRBJ1-2, with a weak D call TRBD1 (5 bases). V lost 2 bases and J 7 bases, leaving 11 bases between the germline ends. The CDR3 length is 13 residues.

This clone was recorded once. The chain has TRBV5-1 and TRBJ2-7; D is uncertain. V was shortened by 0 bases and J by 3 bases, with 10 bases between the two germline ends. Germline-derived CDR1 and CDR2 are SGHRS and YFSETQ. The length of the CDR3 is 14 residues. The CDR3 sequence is CASSLAFESYEQYF. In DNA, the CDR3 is TGCGCCAGCAGCTTGGCCTTCGAGAGCTACGAGCAGTACTTC.

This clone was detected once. CDR3: CATSKGTGGYPEAFF. CDR3 DNA sequence: TGTGCCACCAGCAAAGGGACAGGGGGTTACCCTGAAGCTTTCTTT. The chain recombines TRBV15 with TRBJ1-1; the match to TRBD1 covers 11 bases. The V segment lost 4 bases and the J segment 6 bases; nucleotides outside the gene matches: 7. The CDR3 loop spans 15 amino acids. Per germline, CDR1 LNHNV and CDR2 YYDKDF (reference sequence).

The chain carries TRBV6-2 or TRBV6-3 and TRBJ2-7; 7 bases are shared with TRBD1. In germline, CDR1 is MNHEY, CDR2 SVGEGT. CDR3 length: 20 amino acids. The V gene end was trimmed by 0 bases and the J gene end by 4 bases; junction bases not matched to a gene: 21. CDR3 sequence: CASSYSYPEIQGNSPYEQYF. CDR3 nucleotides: TGTGCCAGCAGTTACTCATACCCCGAGATACAGGGGAACTCCCCTTACGAGCAGTACTTC.

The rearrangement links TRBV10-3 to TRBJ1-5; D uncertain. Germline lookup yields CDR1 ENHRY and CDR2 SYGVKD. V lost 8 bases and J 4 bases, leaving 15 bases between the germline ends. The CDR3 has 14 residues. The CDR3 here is CAIGREDPNQPQHF. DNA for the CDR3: TGTGCCATCGGGCGGGAAGACCCGAATCAGCCCCAGCATTTT.

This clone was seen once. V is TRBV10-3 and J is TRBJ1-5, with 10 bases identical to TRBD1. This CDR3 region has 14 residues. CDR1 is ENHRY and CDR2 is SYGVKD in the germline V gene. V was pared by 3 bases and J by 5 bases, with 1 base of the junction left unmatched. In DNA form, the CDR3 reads TGTGCCATCAGTGAAGGACAGGGGGATCAGCCCCAGCATTTT. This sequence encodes CAISEGQGDQPQHF.

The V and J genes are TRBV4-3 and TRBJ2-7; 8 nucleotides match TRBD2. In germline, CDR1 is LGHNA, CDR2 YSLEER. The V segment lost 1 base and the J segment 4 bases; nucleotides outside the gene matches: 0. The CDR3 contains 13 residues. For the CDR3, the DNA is TGCGCCAGCAGCCAAGGACTAGCGTACGAGCAGTACTTC. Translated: CASSQGLAYEQYF.

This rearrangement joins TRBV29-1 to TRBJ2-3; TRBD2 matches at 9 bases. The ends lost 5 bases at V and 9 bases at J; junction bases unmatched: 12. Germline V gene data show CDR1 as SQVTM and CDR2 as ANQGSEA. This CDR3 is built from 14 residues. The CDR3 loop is CSVTSGGPLGTQYF. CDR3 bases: TGCAGCGTTACCAGCGGGGGGCCCCTGGGAACGCAGTATTTT.

The CDR3 spells CASSARGYEQYF. The CDR3 region has the DNA TGTGCCAGCAGTGCCCGCGGCTACGAGCAGTACTTC. The chain joins TRBV27 to TRBJ2-7; D ambiguous. This CDR3 contains 12 residues. V was trimmed by 5 bases and J by 3 bases, leaving 8 bases between them. Germline CDR1 and CDR2: MNHEY and SMNVEV (reference sequence).

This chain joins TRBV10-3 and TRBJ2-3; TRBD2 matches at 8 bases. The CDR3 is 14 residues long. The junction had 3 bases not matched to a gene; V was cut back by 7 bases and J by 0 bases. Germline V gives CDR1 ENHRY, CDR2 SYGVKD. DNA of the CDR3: TGTGCCATCAAGGCGGGGGGTAGCACAGATACGCAGTATTTT. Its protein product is CAIKAGGSTDTQYF.

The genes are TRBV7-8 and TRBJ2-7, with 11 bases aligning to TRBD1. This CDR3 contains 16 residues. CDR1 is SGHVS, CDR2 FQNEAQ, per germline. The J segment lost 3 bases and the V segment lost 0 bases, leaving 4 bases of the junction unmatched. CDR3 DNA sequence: TGTGCCAGCAGCTTAGCGCGGACAGGGGGCATCTACGAGCAGTACTTC. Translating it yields CASSLARTGGIYEQYF.

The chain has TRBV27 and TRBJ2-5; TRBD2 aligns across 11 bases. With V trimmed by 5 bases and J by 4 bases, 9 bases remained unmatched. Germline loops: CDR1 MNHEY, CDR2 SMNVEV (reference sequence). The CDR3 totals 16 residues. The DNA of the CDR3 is TGTGCCAGCAGTCTGTCGACTAGCGGGGCGCCAGAGACCCAGTACTTC. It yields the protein CASSLSTSGAPETQYF.

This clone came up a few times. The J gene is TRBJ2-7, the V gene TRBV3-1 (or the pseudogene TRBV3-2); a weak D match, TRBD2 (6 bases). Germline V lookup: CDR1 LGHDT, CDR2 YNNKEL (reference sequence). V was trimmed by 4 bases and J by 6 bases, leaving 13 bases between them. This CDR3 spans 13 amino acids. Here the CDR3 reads CASSRNNGGEQYF. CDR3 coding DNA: TGTGCCAGCAGCCGAAATAACGGGGGCGAGCAGTACTTC.

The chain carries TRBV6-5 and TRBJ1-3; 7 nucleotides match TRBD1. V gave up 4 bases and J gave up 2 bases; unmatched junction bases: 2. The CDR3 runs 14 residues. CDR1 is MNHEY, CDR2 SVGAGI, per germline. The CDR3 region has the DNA TGTGCCAGCAGTTTGACAGGGACTGGAAACACCATATATTTT. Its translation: CASSLTGTGNTIYF.

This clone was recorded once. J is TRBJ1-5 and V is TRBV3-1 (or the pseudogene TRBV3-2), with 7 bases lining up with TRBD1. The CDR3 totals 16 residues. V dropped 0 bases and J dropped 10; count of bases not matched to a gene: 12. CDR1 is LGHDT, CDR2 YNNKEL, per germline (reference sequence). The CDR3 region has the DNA TGTGCCAGCAGCCAAGATGGTTGGACAGGCCGGGGACCCCAGCATTTT. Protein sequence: CASSQDGWTGRGPQHF.

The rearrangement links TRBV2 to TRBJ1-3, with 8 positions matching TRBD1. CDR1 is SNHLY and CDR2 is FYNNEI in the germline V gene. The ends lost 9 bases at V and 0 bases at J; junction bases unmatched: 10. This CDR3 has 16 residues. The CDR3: CARGDRGLPSGNTIYF. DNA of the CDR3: TGTGCCAGAGGCGACAGGGGCCTACCCTCTGGAAACACCATATATTTT.